What follows describes a single T cell receptor beta chain. Following RNA extraction, reverse transcription yielded cDNA that acted as the sequencing template. Sequencing was performed with immunoSEQ multiplex PCR; in TCRdb, only in-frame clones are kept and a portion is missing. The data show about 140,000 clones, approximately 86% seen once. Between the trimmed V and J ends, which lost 4 bases and 3 bases, there was a span of 15 bases. This CDR3 region has 15 residues. Germline values: CDR1 LGHNA, CDR2 YNFKEQ. The data derive from a study of CD8+ T cells in alopecia areata. The treatment here: oral pan-JAK inhibitor, 5-10 mg twice daily.

This material consisted of CD8+ T cells sorted from blood, taken at week 4, from a patient treated with tofacitinib. The rearrangement joins TRBV4-2 to TRBJ1-1; D ambiguous. The TCR originated in a human donor with alopecia areata. This chain's CDR3 is CASSRSEGRDTEAFF. CDR3 nucleotides: TGTGCCAGCAGCCGGTCAGAAGGTAGGGACACTGAAGCTTTCTTT.